The 27 T cell receptor beta chains below were found in one sample sequenced in a study of radiation and T cells in renal cell carcinoma. Time point defined: blood 2 weeks post-SBRT. Noted treatment: 15 Gy SBRT to primary tumor, nephrectomy 4 weeks later. Sequencing was performed with immunoSEQ multiplex PCR; in TCRdb, only in-frame clones are kept and a portion is missing. The data show more than 95,000 clones, about 81% seen once. Material: blood, obtained from a patient whose treatment included radiotherapy and nephrectomy. The receptor source for this set is a man between 45 and 60 years old with renal cell carcinoma.

The rearrangement joins TRBV29-1 to TRBJ2-5; D tentatively reads TRBD1 or TRBD2 (5 bases each). The CDR3 consists of 14 residues. The V gene's germline CDR1 is SQVTM and CDR2 ANQGSEA. V was trimmed by 3 bases and J by 7 bases, leaving 18 bases between them. The CDR3 is CSVDLAGLGGTQYF. CDR3 in DNA: TGCAGCGTTGACCTAGCTGGACTTGGGGGGACCCAGTACTTC.

This chain's CDR3 is CASSVASAGGPNNEQFF. The CDR3 DNA follows: TGTGCCAGCAGCGTAGCATCAGCGGGGGGGCCCAACAATGAGCAGTTCTTC. V gene TRBV9 combines with J gene TRBJ2-1, with TRBD2 matching 10 bases. Germline V gene lookup returns CDR1 SGDLS and CDR2 YYNGEE. The CDR3 is 17 amino acids. V shed 0 bases and J 5 bases; nucleotides not matched to a gene: 8. Combining the CDR3 with reference TRBV9 and TRBJ2-1 gives the whole variable domain DSGVTQTPKHLITATGQRVTLRCSPRSGDLSVYWYQQSLDQGLQFLIQYYNGEERAKGNILERFSAQQFPDLHSELNLSSLELGDSALYFCASSVASAGGPNNEQFFGPGTRLTVL.

This chain connects TRBV6-6 to TRBJ2-7; no firm D call. This CDR3 is 12 amino acids long. Trimming stripped 2 bases from V and 2 bases from J, with 4 bases between. Germline V lookup: CDR1 MNHNY, CDR2 SVGAGI (reference sequence). This chain's CDR3 is CASSYHAYEQYF. In DNA, the CDR3 is TGTGCCAGCAGTTACCATGCCTACGAGCAGTACTTC.

This clone has just a few counts. The chain is built from TRBV19 and TRBJ1-5; TRBD1 matches 7 bases. The CDR3 runs to 15 residues. After removal of 4 bases from V and 7 bases from J, the junction contained 10 bases not matched to a gene. Germline V lookup: CDR1 LNHDA, CDR2 SQIVND (reference sequence). The chain's CDR3 is CASSTGQALAQPQHF. The DNA of the CDR3 is TGTGCCAGTAGTACCGGACAGGCACTGGCGCAGCCCCAGCATTTT. Supplemented by reference TRBV19 and TRBJ1-5, the full variable domain reads DGGITQSPKYLFRKEGQNVTLSCEQNLNHDAMYWYRQDPGQGLRLIYYSQIVNDFQKGDIAEGYSVSREKKESFPLTVTSAQKNPTAFYLCASSTGQALAQPQHFGDGTRLSIL.

The rearrangement links TRBV2 to TRBJ2-7, with TRBD2 as a possible D gene (5 bases). The CDR3 covers 11 residues. V was clipped by 10 bases and J by 3 bases, with 10 bases between them. The V gene's germline CDR1 is SNHLY and CDR2 FYNNEI. CDR3 residues: CANLRGYEQYF. The CDR3 DNA reads as TGTGCCAACCTCCGGGGCTACGAGCAGTACTTC. Together with reference TRBV2 and TRBJ2-7, the CDR3 gives the full variable domain: EPEVTQTPSHQVTQMGQEVILRCVPISNHLYFYWYRQILGQKVEFLVSFYNNEISEKSEIFDDQFSVERPDGSNFTLKIRSTKLEDSAMYFCANLRGYEQYFGPGTRLTVT.

This clone appeared once. This chain uses TRBV4-1 with TRBJ2-1, with D unclear. From germline, CDR1 is MGHRA and CDR2 YSYEKL. There are 12 residues in the CDR3. Trimming cost V 0 bases and J 9 bases, with 6 bases left between them. DNA for the CDR3: TGCGCCAGCAGCCAAGAAACCCCTGAGCAGTTCTTC. It yields the protein CASSQETPEQFF.

The chain recombines TRBV19 with TRBJ1-5; tentative D call: TRBD1 (5 bases). CDR3 length: 19 residues. The ends were cut back, 5 bases at V and 1 base at J, with 24 bases in the middle. CDR1 is LNHDA and CDR2 is SQIVND in the germline V gene (reference sequence). Here the CDR3 DNA reads TGTGCCAGTAGTGGGACCGGTCCAATCAACCTCGGAAGCAATCAGCCCCAGCATTTT. It codes for CASSGTGPINLGSNQPQHF.

The DNA for the CDR3 is TGTGCCAGCAGCGTCAATAATTCACCCCTCCACTTT. It translates to CASSVNNSPLHF. The chain links TRBV5-4 to TRBJ1-6; D is unresolved. Between the trimmed V and J ends, which lost 4 bases and 5 bases, there was a span of 4 bases. There are 12 residues in the CDR3. Germline assignment: CDR1 SGHNT and CDR2 YYREEE (reference sequence). Filled out from reference TRBV5-4 and TRBJ1-6, the complete variable domain reads ETGVTQSPTHLIKTRGQQVTLRCSSQSGHNTVSWYQQALGQGPQFIFQYYREEENGRGNFPPRFSGLQFPNYSSELNVNALELDDSALYLCASSVNNSPLHFGNGTRLTVT.

This clone was observed a single time. This rearrangement joins TRBV2 to TRBJ1-3, with a tentative D call TRBD1 (6 bases). CDR3 length equals 13 residues. Trimming took 7 bases from V and 3 from J, leaving 10 bases between them. The germline CDR1 and CDR2 sequences are SNHLY and FYNNEI. The CDR3 nucleotides read TGTGCCAGCAAGGGGGGCGTTGGAAACACCATATATTTT. It translates to CASKGGVGNTIYF.

The rearrangement links TRBV6-6 to TRBJ1-4; 10 bases line up with TRBD1. The CDR3 totals 16 residues. V trimming: 6 bases; J trimming: 8 bases; junction bases outside the gene matches: 12. Looked up from germline, CDR1 is MNHNY and CDR2 is SVGAGI (reference sequence). CDR3 amino acids: CASRQLGQGIGEKLFF. The CDR3 coding sequence is TGTGCCAGCAGACAACTGGGACAGGGGATTGGAGAAAAACTGTTTTTT.

This CDR3 reads CASSFPSAGGADTGELFF. DNA of the CDR3: TGTGCCAGCAGCTTCCCATCGGCGGGGGGCGCGGACACCGGGGAGCTGTTTTTT. The rearrangement joins TRBV9 to TRBJ2-2, with 8 bases matching TRBD2. V shed 4 bases and J 3 bases; nucleotides not matched to a gene: 14. The germline V gene encodes CDR1 SGDLS and CDR2 YYNGEE. CDR3 length equals 18 residues.

The genes are TRBV6-5 and TRBJ1-5; possibly TRBD1 for D (5 bases). The V end lost 2 bases, the J end lost 5 bases, and 7 bases lay between the germline ends. CDR3 size: 13 residues. Per germline, CDR1 MNHEY and CDR2 SVGAGI. CDR3 sequence (DNA): TGTGCCAGCAGTTACAGGGGCGATCAGCCCCAGCATTTT. Its translation: CASSYRGDQPQHF.

The genes are TRBV2 and TRBJ2-7; no firm D call. CDR3 length: 14 amino acids. Trimming left V 6 bases short and J 2 bases short, with 14 bases between. In germline, CDR1 is SNHLY, CDR2 FYNNEI. The chain's CDR3 is CASRATGGTYEQYF. In nucleotides, the CDR3 is TGTGCCAGCAGAGCCACGGGTGGGACCTACGAGCAGTACTTC.

V and J are TRBV9 and TRBJ2-5; 9 positions agree with TRBD2. The CDR3 totals 15 residues. CDR1 is SGDLS and CDR2 is YYNGEE in the germline V gene. V shed 0 bases, J shed 4 bases, and the junction held 4 bases outside the gene matches. In DNA, the CDR3 is TGTGCCAGCAGCGTAGGGACTAGCGTTGGAGAGACCCAGTACTTC. Amino acid sequence: CASSVGTSVGETQYF.

This chain uses TRBV2 with TRBJ2-7; 9 nucleotides align to TRBD1. Germline V gene lookup returns CDR1 SNHLY and CDR2 FYNNEI. There are 14 residues in the CDR3. Trimming took 6 bases from V and 6 from J; bases not matched to a gene: 9. In DNA, the CDR3 is TGTGCCAGCAGGGCGGGACAGGGATCCCTCGAGCAGTACTTC. Protein sequence: CASRAGQGSLEQYF.

CDR3 bases: TGTGCCAGCAGTGAAGGACAGGGTTACTACAATGAGCAGTTCTTC. It is translated as CASSEGQGYYNEQFF. The rearrangement joins TRBV2 to TRBJ2-1, with 7 bases lining up with TRBD1. Germline V gene lookup returns CDR1 SNHLY and CDR2 FYNNEI. This CDR3 has 15 amino acids. V was clipped by 1 base and J by 3 bases; unmatched bases: 3.

The J gene is TRBJ2-7, the V gene TRBV2; 13 bases align to TRBD2. Germline V gene sequence: CDR1 SNHLY, CDR2 FYNNEI. J lost 4 bases, V lost 1 base, and 7 bases had no gene match. The CDR3 runs to 17 residues. CDR3: CASSEGTSGRTAYEQYF. The CDR3 DNA reads TGTGCCAGCAGTGAAGGGACTAGCGGGAGAACCGCGTACGAGCAGTACTTC. Full variable domain (rest looked up from reference TRBV2 and TRBJ2-7): EPEVTQTPSHQVTQMGQEVILRCVPISNHLYFYWYRQILGQKVEFLVSFYNNEISEKSEIFDDQFSVERPDGSNFTLKIRSTKLEDSAMYFCASSEGTSGRTAYEQYFGPGTRLTVT.

The chain is built from TRBV7-2 and TRBJ2-1; 12 bases are a match to TRBD2. The CDR3 is 16 residues long. V lost 5 bases to trimming and J lost 6 bases; unmatched junction nucleotides: 8. Looked up from germline, CDR1 is SGHTA and CDR2 is FQGNSA. The CDR3 loop reads CASSPLAGGPFNEQFF. CDR3 sequence (DNA): TGTGCCAGCAGCCCCCTAGCGGGGGGGCCTTTCAATGAGCAGTTCTTC.

The CDR3 DNA reads TGCGCCAGCAGCTTTATAATAGGACAGCCAAACAATCAAATGAACACTGAAGCTTTCTTT. It is translated as CASSFIIGQPNNQMNTEAFF. J is TRBJ1-1 and V is TRBV5-1; possibly TRBD1 for D (6 bases). This CDR3 comprises 20 residues. Trimming took off 2 bases at V and 0 bases at J, with 26 bases between the two ends. The germline V gene encodes CDR1 SGHRS and CDR2 YFSETQ.

The chain recombines TRBV30 with TRBJ1-1; D gene ambiguous. The germline gives CDR1 GTSNPN, CDR2 SVGIG (reference sequence). The CDR3 consists of 13 residues. The V end lost 4 bases, the J end lost 1 base, and 10 bases lay between the germline ends. This chain's CDR3 is CAWTVETNTEAFF. The CDR3 nucleotides are TGTGCCTGGACGGTCGAAACGAACACTGAAGCTTTCTTT.

V usage is TRBV27 and J usage is TRBJ2-3; 8 bases are a match to TRBD2. The germline CDR1 and CDR2 sequences are MNHEY and SMNVEV (reference sequence). The CDR3 runs 15 residues. Trimming cost V 3 bases and J 2 bases; bases outside gene matches: 4. The CDR3 nucleotides read TGTGCCAGCAGTTTTCGGGAGGGACCCACAGATACGCAGTATTTT. Protein product: CASSFREGPTDTQYF.

This sequence joins TRBV29-1 and TRBJ1-5; a weak D match, TRBD1 (5 bases). Trimming took 7 bases from V and 4 from J, leaving 17 bases between them. The CDR3 sequence is 14 residues long. Germline CDR1 SQVTM, CDR2 ANQGSEA. This CDR3 is CSAIRGGSNQPQHF. CDR3 sequence (DNA): TGCAGCGCCATAAGGGGAGGTTCAAATCAGCCCCAGCATTTT.

J is TRBJ2-2 and V is TRBV7-2; D remains unclear. CDR1 SGHTA and CDR2 FQGNSA come from the germline V gene. The CDR3 spans 16 residues. V lost 1 base and J 2 bases, leaving 11 bases between the germline ends. Here the CDR3 reads CASSLVGLPNTGELFF. CDR3 sequence (DNA): TGTGCCAGCAGCTTAGTAGGCCTCCCCAACACCGGGGAGCTGTTTTTT.

The genes are TRBV5-1 and TRBJ2-5; tentative D call: TRBD1 (6 bases). This CDR3 is 13 amino acids long. Trimming stripped 4 bases from V and 5 bases from J, with 12 bases between. The germline V gene encodes CDR1 SGHRS and CDR2 YFSETQ. As DNA, the CDR3 is TGCGCCAGCAGCGCCAGGGGTAGCGAGACCCAGTACTTC. Encoded protein: CASSARGSETQYF. Using reference TRBV5-1 and TRBJ2-5 for the parts outside the CDR3, the full variable domain is KAGVTQTPRYLIKTRGQQVTLSCSPISGHRSVSWYQQTPGQGLQFLFEYFSETQRNKGNFPGRFSGRQFSNSRSEMNVSTLELGDSALYLCASSARGSETQYFGPGTRLLVL.

This rearrangement joins TRBV2 to TRBJ1-4, with D unclear. This CDR3 region has 15 residues. Germline V CDR1 and CDR2: SNHLY, FYNNEI. The V gene lost 5 bases and the J gene lost 3 bases, with 13 bases spanning the gap. CDR3 amino acids: CASSSDLFSNEKLFF. The CDR3 DNA reads TGTGCCAGCAGTTCGGACTTGTTTTCTAATGAAAAACTGTTTTTT.

This sequence joins TRBV5-1 and TRBJ2-5; TRBD2 agrees at 8 bases. Looked up from germline, CDR1 is SGHRS and CDR2 is YFSETQ. The CDR3 contains 13 residues. J lost 0 bases, V lost 6 bases, and 1 base had no gene match. The CDR3 loop is CASTGGDQETQYF. The DNA for the CDR3 is TGCGCCAGCACGGGAGGGGACCAAGAGACCCAGTACTTC.

The V gene is TRBV19, the J gene TRBJ2-1; 12 bases match TRBD2. Trimming cost V 2 bases and J 6 bases; bases outside gene matches: 5. This CDR3 is built from 16 residues. CDR1 and CDR2 (germline): LNHDA, SQIVND (reference sequence). The CDR3 nucleotides are TGTGCCAGTAGTATAAGGACTAGCGGGGCCAGCAATGAGCAGTTCTTC. Translating it yields CASSIRTSGASNEQFF.